This T cell receptor (beta chain) is drawn from a study of T cell repertoires in cytomegalovirus infection. Study-wide results and limits: Of the TCR beta families, the public ones yielded a cumulative frequency that identified carriers of CMV plus the relevant HLA.

With 5 bases removed from V and 6 bases from J, the gap between germline ends came to 12 bases. The CDR3 sequence is 13 residues long. TCRdb independently ran MiXCR on the reads; one entry per CDR3 protein. The sample carries a few hundred thousand distinct CDR3 sequences, roughly 42% recorded once. This clonotype has a handful of counts. Its antigen is as yet unknown. The chain carries TRBV12-3 or TRBV12-4 and TRBJ2-3; D is undetermined. This receptor was obtained from a human donor in good health (CMV status not recorded). Some clones in this sample may be carry-over from other donors' samples. Sequences were derived from cultured PBMCs, sampled from culture after CMV antigen stimulation. CDR3 bases: TGTGCCAGCAGTCCCCCCGTGGCGGATACGCAGTATTTT. It yields the protein CASSPPVADTQYF.